The T cell receptor beta chain under discussion was sequenced for a study of CD8 T cells in Susac syndrome. Staining with CD27 and CD45RA was used to define memory subsets for TEMRA sorting. Reverse transcription of about 0.5 to 1 ug RNA was carried out with random hexamers. TCRdb itself ran the immunoSEQ multiplex PCR reads through MiXCR, one entry per CDR3 protein. This sample carries some 2,000 distinct CDR3 sequences, 55% to 75% of them seen once, and the ten largest clones take 10%. Sequenced input: CD8+ TEMRA cells from PBMCs. Subset given: FACS-sorted terminally differentiated effector memory CD8+ T cells re-expressing CD45RA (CD8+ TEMRA). The clonotype was recovered from a human donor with Susac syndrome.

CDR3: CASSYSPRTLNTEAFF. As DNA, the CDR3 is TGTGCCAGCAGTTACTCTCCCAGGACCCTGAACACTGAAGCTTTCTTT. This chain links TRBV6-5 with TRBJ1-1; D remains ambiguous. Trimming took 0 bases from V and 0 from J, leaving 11 bases between them. Germline lookup yields CDR1 MNHEY and CDR2 SVGAGI. CDR3 length: 16 amino acids.